This TCR beta chain stems from a study of CD8 T cells in Susac syndrome. In the case of this clonotype: As yet, its antigen is unknown.

Whole-study findings and limits: A relatively small number of individuals underwent TCR sequencing and HLA analysis.

Reverse transcription of roughly 0.45 to 1 ug RNA was performed with random hexamers. Amplification of TCR beta CDR3 spanned 54 Vbeta and 13 Jbeta via immunoSEQ multiplex PCR. TCRdb reprocessed the immunoSEQ multiplex PCR reads with MiXCR, giving one entry per CDR3 protein. The data hold 300,000 or so distinct CDR3 sequences, with 92% observed a single time. It was treatment-naive patients with stable or active relapsing-remitting disease who made up the multiple sclerosis controls. Negative isolation yielded CD4+ and CD8+ T cells, and FACS enriched TEMRA cells. V lost 6 bases and J 0 bases, leaving 18 bases between the germline ends. This CDR3 has 17 residues. The germline CDR1 and CDR2 sequences are LGHDT and YNNKEL (reference sequence).

The receptor's source is a human donor with multiple sclerosis. The genes are TRBV3-1 and TRBJ1-3, with unresolved D. The specimen was CD4+ T cells from PBMCs. The CDR3 coding sequence is TGTGCCAGCAGACCCCCGGGTACTCAAAACTCTGGAAACACCATATATTTT. As protein: CASRPPGTQNSGNTIYF.